These 30 T cell receptor beta chains share one sample of origin, sequenced in a study of breast tumors, draining lymph nodes, adjacent tissues. TCRdb used MiXCR to reprocess the multiplex PCR reads, holding one entry per CDR3 protein. The repertoire includes approximately 250,000 distinct CDR3 sequences, 30% to 35% of them detected once, and 3% to 4% sits in the top ten. Breast cancer patients provided tissue from their axillary draining lymph nodes. Sequences were obtained from axillary lymph node tissue. All receptors come from a female donor with breast cancer. Some clones in this sample may be carry-over from other donors' samples.

On this clonotype itself: An end of the junction differs from the germline gene, which may be a read error. The V gene is TRBV6-5, the J gene TRBJ2-2; D might be TRBD1 (6 bases). The CDR3 spans 16 residues. CDR1 is MNHEY, CDR2 SVGAGI, per germline. The CDR3 here is CASSHSGQRRTGELFF. DNA of the CDR3: TGTGCCAGCAGTCACTCCGGACAGCGCCGCACCGGGGAGCTGTTTTTT.

For this clonotype: Just one base apart from a much larger clone, this may be a read error. V is TRBV6-4 and J is TRBJ1-2; D remains unclear. V was trimmed by 3 bases and J by 8 bases, leaving 13 bases between them. This CDR3 spans 13 amino acids. The germline gives CDR1 MRHNA, CDR2 SNTAGT. The CDR3 DNA sequence: TGTGCCAGCAGTGAGGCAAAACTGGGCGGCTACACCTTC. It is translated as CASSEAKLGGYTF.

V is TRBV7-6 and J is TRBJ1-5; TRBD1 might be the D (5 bases). The CDR3 runs to 17 residues. V lost 2 bases, J lost 9 bases, and 23 bases lay in between. Germline V gives CDR1 SGHVS, CDR2 FNYEAQ. CDR3 in amino acids: CASSLWSGGRDVPPQHF. The CDR3 nucleotides are TGTGCCAGCAGCTTATGGAGCGGGGGGAGGGATGTTCCGCCCCAGCATTTT.

This clonotype was seen many times. The chain joins TRBV20-1 to TRBJ2-1; TRBD2 matches 8 bases. V trimming: 3 bases; J trimming: 0 bases; junction bases outside the gene matches: 4. Germline V gene data show CDR1 as DFQATT and CDR2 as SNEGSKA (reference sequence). The CDR3 contains 15 residues. CDR3 sequence: CSASSGTSSYNEQFF. CDR3 DNA: TGCAGTGCTAGCTCCGGGACTAGCTCCTACAATGAGCAGTTCTTC.

As concerns this clonotype: The junction differs from germline at one of its ends, possibly a read error. The chain has TRBV11-2 and TRBJ2-4, with 8 bases aligning to TRBD2. The CDR3 contains 15 residues. Germline assignment: CDR1 SGHAT and CDR2 FQNNGV. CDR3 nucleotides: TGTGCCAGCAGCTTAAGTAGCGGGGCCAAAAACATTCAGCACTTC. Amino acids: CASSLSSGAKNIQHF.

The chain has TRBV4-3 and TRBJ1-2, with 10 bases fitting TRBD1. V gave up 2 bases and J gave up 7 bases; unmatched junction bases: 4. Per germline, CDR1 LGHNA and CDR2 YSLEER. The CDR3 totals 14 residues. The chain's CDR3 is CASSQPGQGPGYTF. CDR3 sequence (DNA): TGCGCCAGCAGCCAACCGGGACAGGGGCCTGGCTACACCTTC.

The chain joins TRBV4-1 to TRBJ2-3; a possible D gene is TRBD2 (7 bases). V was clipped by 0 bases and J by 5 bases, with 12 bases between them. CDR1 and CDR2 from the germline V gene are MGHRA and YSYEKL. The CDR3 consists of 15 residues. DNA for the CDR3: TGCGCCAGCAGCCAAGAGCGGGGGCAGGAAGATACGCAGTATTTT. Translated: CASSQERGQEDTQYF.

This clonotype was seen only a few times. This clone may be a read error of a much larger clone one base away. The chain couples TRBV7-9 to TRBJ1-3; a possible D gene is TRBD1 (5 bases). The CDR3 runs to 16 residues. The germline CDR1 and CDR2 sequences are SEHNR and FQNEAQ (reference sequence). CDR3: CASSLMGTGSGNTLYF. CDR3 in DNA: TGTGCCAGCAGCTTAATGGGGACGGGTTCTGGAAACACCCTATATTTT.

As regards this clonotype: This clone may be a read error of a much larger clone one base away. The chain is built from TRBV7-9 and TRBJ2-2; D is unresolved. Per the germline V gene, CDR1 is SEHNR and CDR2 is FQNEAQ (reference sequence). This CDR3 comprises 15 residues. Deletions cut 11 bases from V and 1 base from J, with 17 bases between. CDR3 residues: CAGTPLRLNTGELFF. As DNA, the CDR3 is TGTGCCGGCACCCCTTTGAGGCTGAACACCGGGGAGCTGTTTTTT.

At least ten counts were recorded for this clonotype. This chain joins TRBV7-8 and TRBJ1-3, with a tentative D call TRBD1 (5 bases). CDR3 length: 15 residues. V lost 5 bases and J lost 0, with 11 bases in between. The V gene's germline CDR1 is SGHVS and CDR2 FQNEAQ. In nucleotides, the CDR3 is TGTGCCAGCAGCCCCCGACAGAGCTCTGGAAACACCATATATTTT. The encoded protein is CASSPRQSSGNTIYF.

As for this clonotype: This may stem from a read error, because a much larger clone lies one nucleotide away. The gene calls are TRBV5-1 and TRBJ2-2; perhaps D is TRBD1 or TRBD2 (6 bases each). Trimming pared 2 bases from V and 8 bases from J, leaving 10 bases between. The germline V gene encodes CDR1 SGHRS and CDR2 YFSETQ. The CDR3 contains 13 residues. CDR3 in DNA: TGCGCCAGCAGCTTCGGGGGACAAGGGGAGCTGTTTTTT. Its protein is CASSFGGQGELFF.

This clonotype was counted many times. The chain recombines TRBV12-5 with TRBJ2-2; a possible D gene is TRBD1 (5 bases). Trimming shortened V by 7 bases and J by 1 base, and 22 bases separated the two germline ends. Germline assignment: CDR1 LGHNT and CDR2 FRNRAP. This CDR3 region has 18 residues. The CDR3 coding sequence is TGTGCTAGTGTTCACACAGGAACCGCCAAAAGGAACACCGGGGAGCTGTTTTTT. This sequence encodes CASVHTGTAKRNTGELFF.

V and J are TRBV27 and TRBJ1-2, with D uncertain. Germline V CDR1 and CDR2: MNHEY, SMNVEV (reference sequence). The CDR3 contains 14 residues. Trimming removed 3 bases at V and 6 bases at J, with 14 bases between. CDR3 DNA sequence: TGTGCCAGCAGTTTCAACGGGCAGAGTGATGGCTACACCTTC. Translation gives CASSFNGQSDGYTF.

This clonotype was recorded at least ten times. The junction differs from germline at one of its ends, possibly a read error. The chain employs TRBV11-2 and TRBJ2-7; 7 nucleotides align to TRBD2. The CDR3 is made up of 13 amino acids. Per germline, CDR1 SGHAT and CDR2 FQNNGV. The CDR3 DNA reads TGTGCCAGCAGCTTAAGCGCCGGGACTACACCCGAATTC. It encodes CASSLSAGTTPEF.

This clonotype was counted many times. The chain couples TRBV7-2 to TRBJ2-7; D perhaps matches TRBD2 (5 bases). CDR1 is SGHTA, CDR2 FQGNSA, per germline. The CDR3 totals 14 residues. The V end was cut by 3 bases, the J end by 2 bases, with 11 bases between. CDR3 loop: CASSFREGAYEQYF. The CDR3 bases are TGTGCCAGCAGCTTCCGGGAAGGAGCCTACGAGCAGTACTTC. Using reference TRBV7-2 and TRBJ2-7 for the parts outside the CDR3, the full variable domain is GAGVSQSPSNKVTEKGKDVELRCDPISGHTALYWYRQSLGQGLEFLIYFQGNSAPDKSGLPSDRFSAERTGGSVSTLTIQRTQQEDSAVYLCASSFREGAYEQYFGPGTRLTVT.

Concerning this clonotype: A much larger clone differs by one base, so this may be a read error. This likely comes from a read error, as the CDR3 has no conserved phenylalanine or tryptophan at its end. The gene calls are TRBV5-1 and TRBJ2-3; D perhaps matches TRBD2 (6 bases). V was trimmed by 2 bases and J by 2 bases, leaving 9 bases between them. Germline V lookup: CDR1 SGHRS, CDR2 YFSETQ. The CDR3 totals 14 residues. CDR3 protein: CASSFGDFTDTQYL. For the CDR3, the DNA is TGCGCCAGCAGCTTTGGGGACTTCACAGATACGCAGTATCTT.

In its sample, this clonotype was seen many times. This chain connects TRBV5-5 to TRBJ1-2; 7 bases align to TRBD1. Looked up from germline, CDR1 is SGHKS and CDR2 is YYEKEE (reference sequence). The CDR3 runs to 14 residues. Trimming removed 2 bases from V and 2 bases from J; junction bases left unmatched: 3. This CDR3 is CASSFDRANYGYTF. The CDR3 bases are TGTGCCAGCAGCTTTGACAGGGCAAACTATGGCTACACCTTC.

This clonotype occurred many times. The V gene is TRBV10-3, the J gene TRBJ2-7; 13 nucleotides match TRBD2. The CDR3 totals 19 residues. The germline gives CDR1 ENHRY, CDR2 SYGVKD. With 4 bases clipped from V and 7 bases from J, the junction kept 19 bases outside the gene matches. The CDR3 spells CAISGPPGTSGANPGEQYF. DNA of the CDR3: TGTGCCATCAGTGGACCCCCCGGGACTAGCGGGGCAAACCCGGGGGAGCAGTACTTC.

As for this clonotype: The conserved phenylalanine or tryptophan is not found at the CDR3 terminus, so this likely reflects a read error. No DNA is shown, since the ends of the CDR3 on it are uncertain; the CDR3 is the one TCRdb lists. CDR3 in amino acids: CASSQWKGGYTFGS. The V and J genes are TRBV5-8 and TRBJ2-5; TRBD1, the table's D call, lacks a check against the DNA. Germline V gives CDR1 SGHTS, CDR2 YDEGEE. Inclusive of both ends, the CDR3 amounts to 14 amino acids.

This clonotype was observed at least ten times. The chain combines TRBV19 with TRBJ2-1, with 13 nucleotides matching TRBD2. CDR1 is LNHDA, CDR2 SQIVND, per germline (reference sequence). Germline trimming cut 6 bases from V and 1 base from J; bases unmatched to any gene: 6. The CDR3 length is 17 residues. The CDR3 loop reads CASSPWTSGGSYNEQFF. The CDR3 DNA reads TGTGCCAGTAGCCCTTGGACTAGCGGGGGATCCTACAATGAGCAGTTCTTC.

In this sample, this clonotype turned up many times. This chain joins TRBV14 and TRBJ2-7, with D possibly being TRBD1 (5 bases). This CDR3 has 12 amino acids. Per germline, CDR1 SGHDN and CDR2 FVKESK. The ends were cut back, 5 bases at V and 3 bases at J, with 8 bases in the middle. CDR3 in amino acids: CASSVTGYEQYF. The CDR3 DNA reads as TGTGCCAGCAGCGTCACAGGCTACGAGCAGTACTTC.

This clonotype was seen at least ten times. The genes are TRBV4-1 and TRBJ1-6; D uncertain. Per the germline V gene, CDR1 is MGHRA and CDR2 is YSYEKL. V lost 4 bases and J lost 10, with 8 bases in between. The CDR3 spans 12 residues. As DNA, the CDR3 is TGCGCCAGCAGCCTACCGTACTCACCCCTCCACTTT. Its protein product is CASSLPYSPLHF.

This clonotype has at least ten counts. The rearrangement joins TRBV7-8 to TRBJ1-3; 9 bases are shared with TRBD1. The length of the CDR3 is 15 residues. Unmatched junction bases numbered 3, after V lost 3 bases and J lost 3 bases. Germline CDR1 is SGHVS and CDR2 is FQNEAQ. The CDR3 DNA reads as TGTGCCAGCAGCTTTCCGGGACAGGGTGGAAACACCATATATTTT. This sequence encodes CASSFPGQGGNTIYF.

The sample holds many counts of this clonotype. V and J are TRBV12-5 and TRBJ2-3; weak D call: TRBD2 (6 bases). The CDR3 is 13 amino acids. CDR1 and CDR2 (germline): LGHNT, FRNRAP. Trimming shortened V by 1 base and J by 10 bases, and 12 bases separated the two germline ends. CDR3 nucleotide sequence: TGTGCTAGTGGTTTGGCCGGGAGACCGGCGCAGTATTTT. It codes for CASGLAGRPAQYF. The full variable domain, with the rest looked up from reference TRBV12-5 and TRBJ2-3, is DARVTQTPRHKVTEMGQEVTMRCQPILGHNTVFWYRQTMMQGLELLAYFRNRAPLDDSGMPKDRFSAEMPDATLATLKIQPSEPRDSAVYFCASGLAGRPAQYFGPGTRLTVL.

This clonotype was recorded many times. This chain uses TRBV20-1 with TRBJ2-3; TRBD2 aligns across 14 bases. V was pared by 6 bases and J by 3 bases, with 11 bases of the junction left unmatched. The germline gives CDR1 DFQATT, CDR2 SNEGSKA (reference sequence). This CDR3 spans 17 amino acids. The CDR3 protein is CSAGGLAGVGETDTQYF. CDR3 sequence (DNA): TGCAGTGCCGGGGGACTAGCGGGAGTTGGAGAAACAGATACGCAGTATTTT.

This clonotype occurred many times. The chain joins TRBV2 to TRBJ2-7, with 13 bases identical to TRBD2. This CDR3 has 19 amino acids. Germline CDR1 SNHLY, CDR2 FYNNEI. J gave up 0 bases and V 4 bases, and 12 bases lay outside the gene matches. CDR3 loop: CASSVRRGLAGDISYEQYF. The CDR3 DNA reads TGTGCCAGCAGTGTTCGTCGAGGACTAGCGGGGGATATCTCCTACGAGCAGTACTTC.

This clonotype appeared many times. CDR3 in DNA: TGTGCCAGCAGTACGACAGTAACCTACGAGCAGTACTTC. Translation: CASSTTVTYEQYF. The chain combines TRBV6-6 with TRBJ2-7; D might be TRBD1 (5 bases). The germline V and J ends were trimmed by 5 bases and 2 bases, with 10 bases remaining between them. This CDR3 contains 13 residues. The germline V gene has CDR1 MNHNY and CDR2 SVGAGI (reference sequence).

This clonotype was seen repeatedly, ten times or more. The chain combines TRBV20-1 with TRBJ2-3; 7 bases align to TRBD2. CDR1 and CDR2 from the germline V gene are DFQATT and SNEGSKA (reference sequence). Trimming removed 6 bases from V and 4 bases from J; junction bases left unmatched: 7. This CDR3 is 13 amino acids long. The CDR3 is CSAGAGLADTQYF. Written as DNA, the CDR3 is TGCAGTGCAGGAGCGGGGCTAGCAGATACGCAGTATTTT.

This clonotype was recorded many times. The chain carries TRBV19 and TRBJ1-2; D is possibly TRBD1 (5 bases). V was clipped by 2 bases and J by 7 bases, with 14 bases between them. The germline V gene has CDR1 LNHDA and CDR2 SQIVND (reference sequence). This CDR3 is 14 amino acids long. CDR3 coding DNA: TGTGCCAGTAGTATATCCACTCGACAGCCTGGCTACACCTTC. Translated: CASSISTRQPGYTF.

This clonotype was detected many times. The chain couples TRBV5-6 to TRBJ1-6, with 8 bases aligning to TRBD1. Trimming took 3 bases from V and 10 from J; bases not matched to a gene: 6. The length of the CDR3 is 14 residues. Germline V gene data show CDR1 as SGHDT and CDR2 as YYEEEE. The CDR3 here is CASSSRTGWSPLHF. The CDR3 DNA follows: TGTGCCAGCAGCTCAAGGACAGGGTGGTCACCCCTCCACTTT. The whole variable domain, filled in from reference TRBV5-6 and TRBJ1-6, reads DAGVTQSPTHLIKTRGQQVTLRCSPKSGHDTVSWYQQALGQGPQFIFQYYEEEERQRGNFPDRFSGHQFPNYSSELNVNALLLGDSALYLCASSSRTGWSPLHFGNGTRLTVT.